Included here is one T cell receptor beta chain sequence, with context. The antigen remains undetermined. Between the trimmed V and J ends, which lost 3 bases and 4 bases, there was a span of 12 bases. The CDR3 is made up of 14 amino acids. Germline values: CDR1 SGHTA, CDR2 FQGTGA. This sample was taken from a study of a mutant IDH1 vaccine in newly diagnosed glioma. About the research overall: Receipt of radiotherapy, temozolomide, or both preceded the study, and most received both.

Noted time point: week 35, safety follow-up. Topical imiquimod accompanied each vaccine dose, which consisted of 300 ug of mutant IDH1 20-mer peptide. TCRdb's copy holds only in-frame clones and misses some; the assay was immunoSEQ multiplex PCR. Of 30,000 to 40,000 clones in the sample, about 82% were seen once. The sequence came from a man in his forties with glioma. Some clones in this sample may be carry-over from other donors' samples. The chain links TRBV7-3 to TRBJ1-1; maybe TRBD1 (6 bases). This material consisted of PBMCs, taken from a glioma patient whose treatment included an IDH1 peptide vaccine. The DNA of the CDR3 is TGTGCCAGCAGCTTTAACAGGGATACCACTGAAGCTTTCTTT. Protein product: CASSFNRDTTEAFF.